These 9 T cell receptor beta chains were sequenced from one sample in a study of cytomegalovirus exposure and HLA in healthy donors. The PCR employed 60 Vbeta primers together with 13 Jbeta primers. Sequencing used immunoSEQ multiplex PCR; TCRdb keeps in-frame clones, though not all of them. Altogether roughly 150,000 clones are present, approximately 85% being singletons, with the ten largest covering 2% to 2.5%. The sample comprised PBMCs. The receptors derive from a woman under 30 in good health and CMV-seronegative.

V is TRBV9 and J is TRBJ1-2, with 8 bases that match TRBD1. CDR1 is SGDLS and CDR2 is YYNGEE in the germline V gene. The CDR3 length is 15 residues. V lost 3 bases, J lost 4 bases, and 8 bases stayed unmatched. This CDR3 reads CASSARTGPAYGYTF. The DNA of the CDR3 is TGTGCCAGCAGCGCGCGGACAGGGCCCGCCTATGGCTACACCTTC.

The table lists this clone with a count of one. The J gene is TRBJ2-1, the V gene TRBV6-1; D not certain. The CDR3 totals 11 residues. The V and J ends lost 8 bases and 9 bases respectively, with 11 bases between them. Germline V gives CDR1 MNHNS, CDR2 SASEGT. CDR3 in amino acids: CASSAVGEQFF. Written as DNA, the CDR3 is TGTGCCAGCTCTGCGGTCGGTGAGCAGTTCTTC.

V gene TRBV30 combines with J gene TRBJ2-2, with 7 bases identical to TRBD2. Germline assignment: CDR1 GTSNPN and CDR2 SVGIG (reference sequence). The ends lost 8 bases at V and 1 base at J; junction bases unmatched: 4. CDR3 length: 13 residues. This chain's CDR3 is CARSSGNTGELFF. The CDR3 nucleotides are TGTGCCCGCTCTAGCGGGAACACCGGGGAGCTGTTTTTT.

V usage is TRBV9 and J usage is TRBJ2-7; 7 nucleotides agree with TRBD1. The CDR3 runs 16 residues. V shed 0 bases and J 2 bases; nucleotides not matched to a gene: 8. Germline V gives CDR1 SGDLS, CDR2 YYNGEE. CDR3 bases: TGTGCCAGCAGCGTAGAGGACGGGACAGCTACCTACGAGCAGTACTTC. Its translation is CASSVEDGTATYEQYF.

The chain joins TRBV6-6 to TRBJ1-2, with 8 bases fitting TRBD1. In germline, CDR1 is MNHNY, CDR2 SVGAGI (reference sequence). V lost 4 bases to trimming and J lost 8 bases; unmatched junction nucleotides: 6. The CDR3 has 13 amino acids. The CDR3 DNA follows: TGTGCCAGCAGTTCGCAGGGGGCAGGGGGCTACACCTTC. Its protein is CASSSQGAGGYTF.

This clone came up once. This sequence joins TRBV9 and TRBJ2-5; 8 nucleotides align to TRBD2. Trimming took 4 bases from V and 4 from J; bases not matched to a gene: 3. This CDR3 contains 13 residues. Germline CDR1 is SGDLS and CDR2 is YYNGEE. This CDR3 is CASSPGGGETQYF. The CDR3 DNA reads as TGTGCCAGCAGCCCCGGGGGGGGAGAGACCCAGTACTTC.

The rearrangement joins TRBV18 to TRBJ1-5; the match to TRBD1 covers 12 bases. Germline V gene sequence: CDR1 KGHSH, CDR2 LQKENI. Trimming took 6 bases from V and 7 from J; bases not matched to a gene: 7. CDR3 size: 15 residues. CDR3 nucleotide sequence: TGTGCCAGCTCCCGGGACAGGGGGCTGGGACAGCCCCAGCATTTT. It yields the protein CASSRDRGLGQPQHF.

The rearrangement uses TRBV14 and TRBJ2-3; possibly TRBD1 for D (7 bases). V lost 3 bases and J lost 6, with 16 bases in between. The CDR3 is 15 amino acids. The germline gives CDR1 SGHDN, CDR2 FVKESK. CDR3 protein: CASSQPGGPADTQYF. The CDR3 nucleotides are TGTGCCAGCAGCCAGCCAGGGGGGCCAGCGGATACGCAGTATTTT.

This chain joins TRBV6-6 and TRBJ2-7; D possibly corresponds to TRBD1 (5 bases). CDR3 length: 15 residues. In germline, CDR1 is MNHNY, CDR2 SVGAGI (reference sequence). Trimming removed 0 bases at V and 3 bases at J, with 12 bases between. CDR3 DNA: TGTGCCAGCAGTTACTCGGACCCAGGGCACTACGAGCAGTACTTC. This gives the protein CASSYSDPGHYEQYF.